A single sample is the source of the 32 T cell receptor beta chains below, sequenced in a study of shared clonotypes between healthy human individuals. Profiled with immunoSEQ multiplex PCR; TCRdb holds only in-frame clones, not every one. The sample has more than 850,000 clones, more than 75% seen once; the top ten hold approximately 0.5%. The sequenced sample was memory CD4+ T cells from PBMCs. Regarding subset: CD45RA-negative fraction. The receptors were gathered from a man between 18 and 35 years old in good health. Some clones in this sample may be carry-over from other donors' samples.

V and J are TRBV5-4 and TRBJ1-1; 8 bases are a match to TRBD1. This CDR3 region has 14 residues. CDR1 and CDR2 (germline): SGHNT, YYREEE (reference sequence). V was pared by 4 bases and J by 5 bases, with 7 bases of the junction left unmatched. CDR3 in amino acids: CASSGTGGITEAFF. CDR3 bases: TGTGCCAGCAGCGGAACAGGGGGGATAACTGAAGCTTTCTTT.

This clone was seen many times. This rearrangement joins TRBV27 to TRBJ2-5; TRBD1 aligns across 10 bases. J gave up 6 bases and V 6 bases, and 10 bases lay outside the gene matches. Germline-derived CDR1 and CDR2 are MNHEY and SMNVEV (reference sequence). The CDR3 totals 15 residues. Written as DNA, the CDR3 is TGTGCCAGCAGGTTGGGACAGGGGCGAGGGAAGACCCAGTACTTC. This encodes CASRLGQGRGKTQYF.

The genes are TRBV18 and TRBJ2-1; 12 bases fit TRBD2. CDR1 is KGHSH, CDR2 LQKENI, per germline. V lost 3 bases and J lost 8; bases outside the gene matches: 11. CDR3 length: 17 residues. The CDR3 reads CASSPTRLAGARDEQFF. The CDR3 DNA reads TGTGCCAGCTCACCCACTCGACTAGCGGGAGCCAGGGATGAGCAGTTCTTC.

This chain joins TRBV21-1 and TRBJ2-3; TRBD2 reflects the table's D call only, with no check against the DNA. TRBV21-1 corresponds to a pseudogene. CDR3 length equals 16 residues. The CDR3 sequence: CASSRNGSLSTDTQYF. The CDR3, as DNA: TGTGCCAGCAGCAGGAACGGGAGCCTAAGCACAGATACGCAGTATTTT.

This clone has only a few counts. The rearrangement joins TRBV28 to TRBJ1-1; D gene unclear. CDR1 is MDHEN and CDR2 is SYDVKM in the germline V gene. The V end lost 3 bases, the J end lost 0 bases, and 8 bases lay between the germline ends. The CDR3 runs to 14 residues. CDR3 nucleotides: TGTGCCAGCAGTTTCGAGGGTATGAACACTGAAGCTTTCTTT. Its translation: CASSFEGMNTEAFF.

CDR3 loop: CAISEAGYTGTGELFF. As DNA, the CDR3 is TGTGCCATCAGTGAGGCGGGGTATACAGGCACCGGGGAGCTGTTTTTT. V usage is TRBV10-3 and J usage is TRBJ2-2; weak D call: TRBD2 (6 bases). With 2 bases removed from V and 4 bases from J, the gap between germline ends came to 14 bases. The CDR3 runs to 16 residues. Per the germline V gene, CDR1 is ENHRY and CDR2 is SYGVKD.

The chain joins TRBV6-6 to TRBJ2-5, with TRBD1 matching over 7 bases. The germline CDR1 and CDR2 sequences are MNHNY and SVGAGI (reference sequence). V gave up 5 bases and J gave up 5 bases; unmatched junction bases: 8. The CDR3 extends over 14 amino acids. CDR3 loop: CASSNNRGTETQYF. CDR3 DNA sequence: TGTGCCAGCAGTAACAACAGGGGAACGGAGACCCAGTACTTC.

The chain couples TRBV6-5 to TRBJ2-1; D not resolved. V lost 5 bases to trimming and J lost 4 bases, with 15 bases between them. Germline V gives CDR1 MNHEY, CDR2 SVGAGI. The CDR3 extends over 15 amino acids. CDR3 sequence: CASSLDISAYNEQFF. The CDR3 nucleotides are TGTGCCAGCAGTCTAGATATATCTGCATACAATGAGCAGTTCTTC.

The chain carries TRBV12-2 and TRBJ2-4. TRBV12-2 corresponds to a pseudogene. The CDR3 runs to 13 residues. CDR3: CASRWGKENIQYF. The DNA for the CDR3 is TGTGCAAGTCGCTGGGGTAAGGAAAACATTCAGTACTTC.

The chain recombines TRBV11-3 with TRBJ2-7; 7 bases match TRBD1. J gave up 0 bases and V 5 bases, and 4 bases lay outside the gene matches. In germline, CDR1 is SGHNT, CDR2 YENEEA. The CDR3 extends over 14 amino acids. The CDR3 region is CASSKGQDSYEQYF. The DNA for the CDR3 is TGTGCCAGCAGCAAAGGACAGGACTCCTACGAGCAGTACTTC.

This sequence joins TRBV5-6 and TRBJ1-2; TRBD1 might be the D (5 bases). Per the germline V gene, CDR1 is SGHDT and CDR2 is YYEEEE. V lost 4 bases to trimming and J lost 8 bases, with 21 bases between them. The CDR3 has 15 amino acids. DNA for the CDR3: TGTGCCAGCAGCCCCTACGGGCCGATAAGGGGAGGCTACACCTTC. Translated: CASSPYGPIRGGYTF.

This chain uses TRBV5-1 with TRBJ1-1; TRBD1 might be the D (6 bases). The CDR3 is 14 residues long. The germline V gene encodes CDR1 SGHRS and CDR2 YFSETQ. The ends were cut back, 5 bases at V and 4 bases at J, with 15 bases in the middle. For the CDR3, the DNA is TGCGCCAGCAGTCGCAGGGGTGAGAGCACTGAAGCTTTCTTT. Amino acid sequence: CASSRRGESTEAFF. The full variable domain, in which reference TRBV5-1 and TRBJ1-1 provide the parts outside the CDR3, is KAGVTQTPRYLIKTRGQQVTLSCSPISGHRSVSWYQQTPGQGLQFLFEYFSETQRNKGNFPGRFSGRQFSNSRSEMNVSTLELGDSALYLCASSRRGESTEAFFGQGTRLTVV.

The chain combines TRBV9 with TRBJ2-7, with a tentative D call TRBD2 (6 bases). The length of the CDR3 is 14 residues. Germline CDR1 is SGDLS and CDR2 is YYNGEE. With 4 bases removed from V and 0 bases from J, the gap between germline ends came to 11 bases. This CDR3 is CASSKRASSYEQYF. The DNA for the CDR3 is TGTGCCAGCAGCAAGCGGGCTAGCTCCTACGAGCAGTACTTC.

The J gene is TRBJ2-1, the V gene TRBV7-2; TRBD1 agrees at 7 bases. Per the germline V gene, CDR1 is SGHTA and CDR2 is FQGNSA. This CDR3 contains 14 residues. The V gene end was trimmed by 4 bases and the J gene end by 6 bases; junction bases not matched to a gene: 6. CDR3: CASSSQAGGNEQFF. Here the CDR3 DNA reads TGTGCCAGCAGCTCCCAAGCAGGGGGCAATGAGCAGTTCTTC.

The chain recombines TRBV19 with TRBJ1-6; 7 bases are a match to TRBD1. Trimming removed 3 bases from V and 9 bases from J; junction bases left unmatched: 5. The CDR3 is 14 amino acids. Germline V gene lookup returns CDR1 LNHDA and CDR2 SQIVND (reference sequence). In DNA form, the CDR3 reads TGTGCCAGTAGTATGGGACAGCCCGGTTCACCCCTCCACTTT. It translates to CASSMGQPGSPLHF. Complete variable domain (other parts from reference TRBV19 and TRBJ1-6): DGGITQSPKYLFRKEGQNVTLSCEQNLNHDAMYWYRQDPGQGLRLIYYSQIVNDFQKGDIAEGYSVSREKKESFPLTVTSAQKNPTAFYLCASSMGQPGSPLHFGNGTRLTVT.

The V call is TRBV4-2, the J call TRBJ2-3; maybe TRBD2 (6 bases). In germline, CDR1 is LGHNA, CDR2 YNFKEQ. Trimming shortened V by 4 bases and J by 5 bases, and 19 bases separated the two germline ends. The CDR3 is made up of 16 amino acids. For the CDR3, the DNA is TGTGCCAGCAGCCCGATGGAGAGGGAGGTAATAGATACGCAGTATTTT. Its translation: CASSPMEREVIDTQYF.

This clone showed up just once. The rearrangement joins TRBV28 to TRBJ2-5; D uncertain. Germline CDR1 MDHEN, CDR2 SYDVKM. The CDR3 runs to 14 residues. Trimming took 9 bases from V and 5 from J, leaving 19 bases between them. CDR3 amino acids: CASTTNRARETQYF. The CDR3 DNA follows: TGTGCCAGTACTACGAACCGGGCTCGCGAGACCCAGTACTTC.

J is TRBJ2-2 and V is TRBV15; D gene uncertain. This CDR3 comprises 14 residues. Per the germline V gene, CDR1 is LNHNV and CDR2 is YYDKDF (reference sequence). V lost 5 bases and J lost 5, with 12 bases in between. The DNA of the CDR3 is TGTGCCACCAGCGCTCGACAAGTAACCGGGGAGCTGTTTTTT. This sequence encodes CATSARQVTGELFF.

To note about this clone: The identical CDR3 is also encoded by other nucleotide sequences in the sample. The chain combines TRBV7-2 with TRBJ2-3, with TRBD2 identical over 11 bases. Germline CDR1 is SGHTA and CDR2 is FQGNSA. The CDR3 consists of 16 residues. The V gene end was trimmed by 2 bases and the J gene end by 3 bases; junction bases not matched to a gene: 4. The CDR3 region is CASSLRLAGGTDTQYF. The CDR3 DNA sequence: TGTGCCAGCAGCTTAAGGCTAGCGGGAGGAACAGATACGCAGTATTTT.

The chain combines TRBV7-2 with TRBJ2-7; D is possibly TRBD1 (6 bases). The CDR3 totals 13 residues. Trimming cost V 2 bases and J 5 bases, with 10 bases left between them. CDR1 is SGHTA and CDR2 is FQGNSA in the germline V gene. The CDR3 DNA reads as TGTGCCAGCAGCTTATCCAGGGGACACGAGCAGTACTTC. This sequence encodes CASSLSRGHEQYF.

The chain has TRBV6-5 and TRBJ2-7; 8 positions match TRBD2. V lost 7 bases to trimming and J lost 0 bases; unmatched junction nucleotides: 5. Germline-derived CDR1 and CDR2 are MNHEY and SVGAGI. The CDR3 is made up of 14 amino acids. DNA of the CDR3: TGTGCCAGCAACAGCGGGAGTAACTCCTACGAGCAGTACTTC. The encoded protein is CASNSGSNSYEQYF.

The rearrangement uses TRBV27 and TRBJ2-7; 8 positions agree with TRBD1. The CDR3 consists of 15 residues. J lost 3 bases, V lost 4 bases, and 8 bases had no gene match. Germline V lookup: CDR1 MNHEY, CDR2 SMNVEV (reference sequence). The CDR3 protein is CASSSRTGNNYEQYF. For the CDR3, the DNA is TGTGCCAGCAGTTCCCGGACAGGGAATAACTACGAGCAGTACTTC.

The gene calls are TRBV11-2 and TRBJ2-5; TRBD2 agrees at 9 bases. The V segment lost 1 base and the J segment 5 bases; nucleotides outside the gene matches: 14. CDR3 size: 18 residues. Germline CDR1 is SGHAT and CDR2 is FQNNGV. CDR3 nucleotide sequence: TGTGCCAGCAGCTTAGCCGGAATAGGACTAGCGAGGGGGGAGACCCAGTACTTC. As protein: CASSLAGIGLARGETQYF.

For the CDR3, the DNA is TGCGCCAGCAGCTCCCTCGGCGGATACTACGAGCAGTACTTC. Amino acid sequence: CASSSLGGYYEQYF. The chain uses TRBV5-1 and TRBJ2-7; no reliable D call. The V and J ends lost 3 bases and 3 bases respectively, with 13 bases between them. Germline V lookup: CDR1 SGHRS, CDR2 YFSETQ. The CDR3 is 14 amino acids. Full variable domain (rest looked up from reference TRBV5-1 and TRBJ2-7): KAGVTQTPRYLIKTRGQQVTLSCSPISGHRSVSWYQQTPGQGLQFLFEYFSETQRNKGNFPGRFSGRQFSNSRSEMNVSTLELGDSALYLCASSSLGGYYEQYFGPGTRLTVT.

The gene calls are TRBV5-1 and TRBJ2-2; the D gene is possibly TRBD2 (6 bases). Germline assignment: CDR1 SGHRS and CDR2 YFSETQ. The CDR3 has 16 amino acids. The V end was cut by 2 bases, the J end by 2 bases, with 13 bases between. The CDR3 loop reads CASSFTGLPNTGELFF. The CDR3 region has the DNA TGCGCCAGCAGCTTCACGGGACTCCCAAACACCGGGGAGCTGTTTTTT.

The chain combines TRBV4-2 with TRBJ2-1, with TRBD1 as a possible D gene (6 bases). Trimming stripped 4 bases from V and 9 bases from J, with 19 bases between. CDR1 is LGHNA, CDR2 YNFKEQ, per germline. This CDR3 spans 15 amino acids. The CDR3 protein is CASSPRTAEVGEQFF. The CDR3 DNA reads TGTGCCAGCAGCCCCCGGACAGCGGAGGTGGGTGAGCAGTTCTTC.

The gene calls are TRBV7-3 and TRBJ2-3; D may match TRBD1 or TRBD2 (5 bases each). The germline gives CDR1 SGHTA, CDR2 FQGTGA. This CDR3 is 15 amino acids long. The ends were cut back, 5 bases at V and 2 bases at J, with 14 bases in the middle. CDR3 DNA sequence: TGTGCCAGCAGCCCCAAAGTGGGGGACACAGATACGCAGTATTTT. Its translation: CASSPKVGDTDTQYF.

The rearrangement links TRBV29-1 to TRBJ2-4, with D unclear. CDR1 is SQVTM, CDR2 ANQGSEA, per germline. The CDR3 totals 14 residues. With 7 bases removed from V and 0 bases from J, the gap between germline ends came to 13 bases. CDR3 sequence: CSAMTDLAKNIQYF. Here the CDR3 DNA reads TGCAGCGCCATGACGGACCTAGCCAAAAACATTCAGTACTTC.

The genes are TRBV6-1 and TRBJ2-5, with D perhaps matching TRBD1 (6 bases). Trimming left V 2 bases short and J 5 bases short, with 15 bases between. Germline V lookup: CDR1 MNHNS, CDR2 SASEGT. This CDR3 contains 15 residues. CDR3 amino acids: CASSEPTDRRETQYF. CDR3 nucleotides: TGTGCCAGCAGTGAACCCACCGACAGGAGGGAGACCCAGTACTTC.

CDR3 in amino acids: CASSLAHRGEAFF. The CDR3 coding sequence is TGTGCCAGCAGCTTAGCGCACAGGGGCGAAGCTTTCTTT. The chain is built from TRBV7-6 and TRBJ1-1, with TRBD1 matching over 7 bases. CDR1 and CDR2 (germline): SGHVS, FNYEAQ. The CDR3 length is 13 residues. Germline trimming cut 0 bases from V and 8 bases from J; bases unmatched to any gene: 3.

The V call is TRBV10-2, the J call TRBJ2-7; 7 bases are a match to TRBD2. Trimming took 6 bases from V and 3 from J; bases not matched to a gene: 14. This CDR3 contains 16 residues. Germline loops: CDR1 WSHSY, CDR2 SAAADI. CDR3 DNA sequence: TGCGCCAGCAGGACCCAAAGTCGGGGGGAGATCTACGAGCAGTACTTC. Protein: CASRTQSRGEIYEQYF.

The sample holds one count of this clone. The chain links TRBV15 to TRBJ2-7; 9 positions agree with TRBD1. The V and J ends lost 5 bases and 0 bases, in that order; junction bases with no gene match: 11. Germline V gives CDR1 LNHNV, CDR2 YYDKDF (reference sequence). The CDR3 runs 17 residues. CDR3 residues: CATSGNRQGGFSYEQYF. The CDR3 DNA is TGTGCCACCAGCGGAAATAGACAGGGGGGATTCTCCTACGAGCAGTACTTC.